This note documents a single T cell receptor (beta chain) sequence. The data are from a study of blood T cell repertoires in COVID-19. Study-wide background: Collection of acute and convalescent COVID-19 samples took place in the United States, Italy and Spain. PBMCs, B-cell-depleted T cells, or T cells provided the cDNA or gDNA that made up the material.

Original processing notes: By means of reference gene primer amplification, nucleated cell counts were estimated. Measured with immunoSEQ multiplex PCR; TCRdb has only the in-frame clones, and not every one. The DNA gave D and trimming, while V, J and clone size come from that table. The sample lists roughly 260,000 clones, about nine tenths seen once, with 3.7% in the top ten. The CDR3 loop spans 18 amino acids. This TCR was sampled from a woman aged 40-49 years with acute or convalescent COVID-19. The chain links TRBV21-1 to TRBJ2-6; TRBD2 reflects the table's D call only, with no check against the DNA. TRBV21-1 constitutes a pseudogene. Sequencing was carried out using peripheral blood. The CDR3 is CASIKEVGRLVGANVLTF. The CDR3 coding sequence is TGTGCCAGCATCAAGGAGGTGGGCAGGTTAGTTGGGGCCAACGTCCTGACTTTC.